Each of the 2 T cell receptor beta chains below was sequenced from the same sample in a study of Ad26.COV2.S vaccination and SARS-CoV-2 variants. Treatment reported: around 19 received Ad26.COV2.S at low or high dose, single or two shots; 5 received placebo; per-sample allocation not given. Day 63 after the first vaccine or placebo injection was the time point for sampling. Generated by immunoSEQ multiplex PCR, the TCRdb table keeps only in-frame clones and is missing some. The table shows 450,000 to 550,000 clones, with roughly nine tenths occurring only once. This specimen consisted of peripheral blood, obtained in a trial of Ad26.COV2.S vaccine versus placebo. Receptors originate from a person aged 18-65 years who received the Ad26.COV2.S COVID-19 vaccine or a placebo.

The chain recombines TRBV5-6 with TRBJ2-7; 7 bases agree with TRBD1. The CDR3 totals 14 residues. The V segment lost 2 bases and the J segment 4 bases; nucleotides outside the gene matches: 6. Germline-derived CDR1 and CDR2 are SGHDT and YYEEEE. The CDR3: CASSLQGFAYEQYF. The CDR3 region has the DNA TGTGCCAGCAGCTTACAGGGGTTCGCGTACGAGCAGTACTTC.

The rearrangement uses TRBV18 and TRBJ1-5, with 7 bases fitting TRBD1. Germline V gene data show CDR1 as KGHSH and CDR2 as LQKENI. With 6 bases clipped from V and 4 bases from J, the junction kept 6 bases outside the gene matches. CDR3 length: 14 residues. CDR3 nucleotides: TGTGCCAGCTCGGGGGGGACAGCAAATCAGCCCCAGCATTTT. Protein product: CASSGGTANQPQHF. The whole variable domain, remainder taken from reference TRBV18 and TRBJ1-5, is NAGVMQNPRHLVRRRGQEARLRCSPMKGHSHVYWYRQLPEEGLKFMVYLQKENIIDESGMPKERFSAEFPKEGPSILRIQQVVRGDSAAYFCASSGGTANQPQHFGDGTRLSIL.